The clone carrying this T cell receptor (beta chain) was detected a few times. Its antigen remains unidentified. The data belong to a study of T-cell reconstitution after alpha-beta-depleted transplantation in children. Unique molecular identifiers were incorporated during preparation of the TCRbeta library. A single record per CDR3 protein comes from TCRdb applying MiXCR to the PCR reads. Of about 210,000 distinct CDR3 sequences listed, approximately 17% are singletons. CDR1 and CDR2 (germline): SQVTM, ANQGSEA. V dropped 7 bases and J dropped 6; count of bases not matched to a gene: 13. The CDR3 consists of 14 residues. Regarding the study as a whole: T-cell counts and diversity were attributed mostly to newly produced T cells one year after transplant.

Sequenced here: PBMCs, mostly from graft donor cells, sampled 360 days after TCRalphabeta/CD19-depleted stem cell transplant. This TCR was recovered from a male patient between 2 and 15 years old who had a stem cell transplant for acute lymphoblastic leukemia, so the T cells may come from the graft donor. V gene TRBV29-1 combines with J gene TRBJ2-7; 9 bases are a match to TRBD1. CDR3 nucleotide sequence: TGCAGCGGAGGAGTGACAGGGGGGTTTGGCGAGCAGTACTTC. As protein: CSGGVTGGFGEQYF.